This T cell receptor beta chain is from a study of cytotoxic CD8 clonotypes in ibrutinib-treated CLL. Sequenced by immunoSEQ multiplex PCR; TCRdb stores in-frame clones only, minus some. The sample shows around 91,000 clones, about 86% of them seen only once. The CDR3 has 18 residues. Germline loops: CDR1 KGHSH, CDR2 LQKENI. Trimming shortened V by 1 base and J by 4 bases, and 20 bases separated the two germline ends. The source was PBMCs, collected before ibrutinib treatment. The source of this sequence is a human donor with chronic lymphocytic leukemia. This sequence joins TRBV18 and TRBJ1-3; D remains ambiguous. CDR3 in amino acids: CASSPQAGAQKGGNTIYF. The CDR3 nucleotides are TGTGCCAGCTCACCACAGGCAGGCGCCCAAAAAGGAGGAAACACCATATATTTT.